This T cell receptor beta chain was sequenced for a study of T cells in Graves' hyperthyroidism and ophthalmopathy. The CDR3 has 18 amino acids. Germline trimming cut 5 bases from V and 4 bases from J; bases unmatched to any gene: 13. Germline V lookup: CDR1 SEHNR, CDR2 FQNEAQ (reference sequence). Regions amplified from RNA transcripts were the TCR beta CDR3 regions. HTBI primers were employed in a first-round RT-PCR of the TCR CDR3. One entry per CDR3 protein, called by TCRdb with MiXCR from the multiplex PCR reads. This table holds more than 650,000 distinct CDR3 sequences, 11% to 15% found once. Sample: blood. The receptor was isolated from a young woman with Graves' hyperthyroidism. The J gene is TRBJ2-1, the V gene TRBV7-9; 11 nucleotides agree with TRBD2. The CDR3 is CASSQQPYLAGGYNEQFF. Here the CDR3 DNA reads TGTGCCAGCAGCCAGCAACCCTACCTAGCGGGAGGATACAATGAGCAGTTCTTC. Combining the CDR3 with reference TRBV7-9 and TRBJ2-1 gives the whole variable domain DTGVSQNPRHKITKRGQNVTFRCDPISEHNRLYWYRQTLGQGPEFLTYFQNEAQLEKSRLLSDRFSAERPKGSFSTLEIQRTEQGDSAMYLCASSQQPYLAGGYNEQFFGPGTRLTVL.